Below, 6 T cell receptor beta chains from the same sample are listed, as sequenced in a study of technical replicates of blood from several donors. Data came from immunoSEQ multiplex PCR; TCRdb stores just in-frame clones and leaves some out. The sample lists about 80,000 clones; about 97% were seen once. The sample was T cells isolated from PBMCs. Receptor source: a human donor in good health.

The chain joins TRBV2 to TRBJ1-2, with D unresolved. From germline, CDR1 is SNHLY and CDR2 FYNNEI. This CDR3 has 12 amino acids. Trimming cost V 10 bases and J 0 bases, with 9 bases left between them. The CDR3 loop reads CATPPANYGYTF. CDR3 bases: TGTGCCACCCCCCCGGCTAACTATGGCTACACCTTC.

The chain couples TRBV28 to TRBJ2-3; TRBD2 might be the D (6 bases). The germline V gene has CDR1 MDHEN and CDR2 SYDVKM. This CDR3 has 19 amino acids. Trimming removed 3 bases from V and 0 bases from J, with 22 bases in between. CDR3 loop: CASSFGVGSGHASTDTQYF. In DNA, the CDR3 is TGTGCCAGCAGTTTCGGAGTTGGTAGCGGACACGCTAGCACAGATACGCAGTATTTT. The whole variable domain, remainder taken from reference TRBV28 and TRBJ2-3, is DVKVTQSSRYLVKRTGEKVFLECVQDMDHENMFWYRQDPGLGLRLIYFSYDVKMKEKGDIPEGYSVSREKKERFSLILESASTNQTSMYLCASSFGVGSGHASTDTQYFGPGTRLTVL.

This chain links TRBV6-1 with TRBJ2-2; D ambiguous. The germline CDR1 and CDR2 sequences are MNHNS and SASEGT. V was clipped by 5 bases and J by 6 bases, with 13 bases between them. The CDR3 has 14 residues. For the CDR3, the DNA is TGTGCCAGCAGTATAATCTTTCCGGCCGGGGAGCTGTTTTTT. Its protein is CASSIIFPAGELFF.

The rearrangement joins TRBV21-1 to TRBJ1-1. TRBV21-1 is labeled a pseudogene. This CDR3 has 16 residues. CDR3 amino acids: CASSSAGRSVTTEAFF. The CDR3 bases are TGTGCCAGCAGCTCAGCGGGACGAAGTGTAACCACTGAAGCTTTCTTT.

This chain connects TRBV28 to TRBJ2-7, with D unclear. Germline V gives CDR1 MDHEN, CDR2 SYDVKM. This CDR3 has 13 residues. Trimming removed 5 bases at V and 3 bases at J, with 11 bases between. The CDR3 here is CASSGREVYEQYF. DNA of the CDR3: TGTGCCAGCAGTGGAAGAGAGGTCTACGAGCAGTACTTC.

This clone has a single count. This chain uses TRBV6-4 with TRBJ2-1; D unclear. The germline V gene has CDR1 MRHNA and CDR2 SNTAGT. This CDR3 is 13 amino acids long. V was shortened by 3 bases and J by 4 bases, with 7 bases between the two germline ends. The chain's CDR3 is CASSEFAYNEQFF. The DNA of the CDR3 is TGTGCCAGCAGTGAGTTTGCGTACAATGAGCAGTTCTTC.